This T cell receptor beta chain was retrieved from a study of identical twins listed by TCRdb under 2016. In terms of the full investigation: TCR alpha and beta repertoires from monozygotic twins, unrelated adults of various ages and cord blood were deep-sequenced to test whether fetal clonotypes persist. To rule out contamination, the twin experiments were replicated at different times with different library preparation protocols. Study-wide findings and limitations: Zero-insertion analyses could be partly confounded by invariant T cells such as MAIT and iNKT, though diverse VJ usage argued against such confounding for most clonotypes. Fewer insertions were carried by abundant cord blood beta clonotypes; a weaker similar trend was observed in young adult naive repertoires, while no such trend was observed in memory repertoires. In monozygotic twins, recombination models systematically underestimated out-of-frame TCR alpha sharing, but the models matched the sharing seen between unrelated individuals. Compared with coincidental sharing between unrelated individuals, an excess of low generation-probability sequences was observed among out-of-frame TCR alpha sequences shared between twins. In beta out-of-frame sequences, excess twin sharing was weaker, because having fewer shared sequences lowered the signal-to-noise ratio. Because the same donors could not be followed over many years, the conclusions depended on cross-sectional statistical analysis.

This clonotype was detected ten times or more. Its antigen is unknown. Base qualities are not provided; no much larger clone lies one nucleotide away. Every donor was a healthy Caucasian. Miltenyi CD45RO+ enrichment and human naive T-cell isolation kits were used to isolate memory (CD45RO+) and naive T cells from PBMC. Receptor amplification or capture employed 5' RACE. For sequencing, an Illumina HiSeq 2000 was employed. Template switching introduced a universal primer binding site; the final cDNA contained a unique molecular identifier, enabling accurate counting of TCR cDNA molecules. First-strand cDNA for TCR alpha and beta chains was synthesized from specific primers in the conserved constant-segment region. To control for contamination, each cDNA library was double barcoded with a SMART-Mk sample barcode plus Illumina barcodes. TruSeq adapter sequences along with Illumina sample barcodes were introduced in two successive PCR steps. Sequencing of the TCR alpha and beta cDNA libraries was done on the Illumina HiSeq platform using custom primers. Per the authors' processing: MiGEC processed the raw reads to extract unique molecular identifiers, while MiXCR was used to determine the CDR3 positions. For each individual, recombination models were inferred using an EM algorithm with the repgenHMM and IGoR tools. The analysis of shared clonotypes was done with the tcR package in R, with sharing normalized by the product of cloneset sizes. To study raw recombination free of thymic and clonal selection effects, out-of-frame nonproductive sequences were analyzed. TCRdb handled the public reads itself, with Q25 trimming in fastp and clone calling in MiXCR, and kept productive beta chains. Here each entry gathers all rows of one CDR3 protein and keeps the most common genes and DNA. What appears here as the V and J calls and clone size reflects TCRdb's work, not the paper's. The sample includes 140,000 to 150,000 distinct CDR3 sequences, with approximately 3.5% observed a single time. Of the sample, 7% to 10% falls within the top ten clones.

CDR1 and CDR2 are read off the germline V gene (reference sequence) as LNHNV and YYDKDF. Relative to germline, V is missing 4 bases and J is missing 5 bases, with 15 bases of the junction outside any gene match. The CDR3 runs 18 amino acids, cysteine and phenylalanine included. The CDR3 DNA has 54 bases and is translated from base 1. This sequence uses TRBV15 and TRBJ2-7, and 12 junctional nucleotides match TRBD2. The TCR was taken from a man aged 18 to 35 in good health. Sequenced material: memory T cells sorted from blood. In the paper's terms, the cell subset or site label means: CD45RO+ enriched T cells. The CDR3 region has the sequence CATSKQLAGGLGRDEQYF. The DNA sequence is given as TGTGCCACCAGCAAACAACTAGCGGGAGGCCTCGGGAGAGACGAGCAGTACTTC. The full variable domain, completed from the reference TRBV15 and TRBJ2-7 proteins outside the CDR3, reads DAMVIQNPRYQVTQFGKPVTLSCSQTLNHNVMYWYQQKSSQAPKLLFHYYDKDFNNEADTPDNFQSRRPNTSFCFLDIRSPGLGDTAMYLCATSKQLAGGLGRDEQYFGPGTRLTVT.